The source of this T cell receptor beta chain is a study of cytomegalovirus exposure and HLA in healthy donors. A word on this clone: What it binds is not known.

Study-wide results and limits: There were a few CMV-associated chains whose specificity for CMV antigens was confirmed in vitro.

The CDR3 has 17 residues. Germline loops: CDR1 SGDLS, CDR2 YYNGEE. Trimming took 3 bases from V and 2 from J; bases not matched to a gene: 8. This PCR relied on a set of 60 Vbeta primers and 13 Jbeta primers. Sequencing used immunoSEQ multiplex PCR; TCRdb keeps in-frame clones, though not all of them. The profile shows some 95,000 clones, about 67% of them singletons. Sequenced input: PBMCs. This sequence joins TRBV9 and TRBJ2-2; 9 bases are a match to TRBD2. The receptor was derived from a woman aged 18-29 years in good health and CMV-seropositive. The CDR3 sequence is CASSAPLAGENTGELFF. The CDR3 coding sequence is TGTGCCAGCAGCGCCCCGTTAGCGGGGGAAAACACCGGGGAGCTGTTTTTT. Full variable domain (remainder filled in from reference TRBV9 and TRBJ2-2): DSGVTQTPKHLITATGQRVTLRCSPRSGDLSVYWYQQSLDQGLQFLIQYYNGEERAKGNILERFSAQQFPDLHSELNLSSLELGDSALYFCASSAPLAGENTGELFFGEGSRLTVL.